Listed below are T cell receptor beta chains from one sample, sequenced in a study of blood T cell repertoires in COVID-19. Profiled with immunoSEQ multiplex PCR; TCRdb holds only in-frame clones, not every one. The sample includes some 270,000 clones, about 82% of them seen just once. The material sequenced was PBMCs or T cells enriched from blood (not recorded which). Receptors originate from a woman between 50 and 59 years old with acute COVID-19. CDR3s include the opening cysteine and the closing phenylalanine or tryptophan. The order of the fields is J gene, D gene, V gene, CDR3 protein. The D gene is left open where the match is weak.

j_gene: TRBJ1-2
d_gene: -
v_gene: TRBV7-9
CDR3aa: CASSSIEGSRGYTF

j_gene: TRBJ1-2
d_gene: -
v_gene: TRBV7-9
CDR3aa: CASSALIDNYGYTF

j_gene: TRBJ1-1
d_gene: -
v_gene: TRBV13
CDR3aa: CASSPRGNYNTEAFF

j_gene: TRBJ2-2
d_gene: -
v_gene: TRBV6-2/TRBV6-3
CDR3aa: CASSHRVTGELFF

j_gene: TRBJ2-5
d_gene: TRBD1
v_gene: TRBV3-1/TRBV3-2
CDR3aa: CASSIQGAGETQYF

j_gene: TRBJ2-7
d_gene: TRBD1
v_gene: TRBV7-9
CDR3aa: CASSSRTGSDEQYF

j_gene: TRBJ1-4
d_gene: TRBD1
v_gene: TRBV7-2
CDR3aa: CASSPYRGDEKLFF

j_gene: TRBJ1-1
d_gene: -
v_gene: TRBV19
CDR3aa: CASSAVEDTEAFF

j_gene: TRBJ2-3
d_gene: TRBD2
v_gene: TRBV4-3
CDR3aa: CASSPERGHTDTQYF

j_gene: TRBJ2-3
d_gene: TRBD1
v_gene: TRBV11-2
CDR3aa: CASHRGQVMFDTQYF

j_gene: TRBJ1-5
d_gene: TRBD1
v_gene: TRBV7-2
CDR3aa: CASSHGQGVFQPQHF

j_gene: TRBJ2-7
d_gene: TRBD1
v_gene: TRBV7-7
CDR3aa: CASSKDRRSYEQYF

j_gene: TRBJ2-1
d_gene: TRBD2
v_gene: TRBV11-2
CDR3aa: CASSLGTTRYNEQFF

j_gene: TRBJ2-5
d_gene: TRBD2
v_gene: TRBV13
CDR3aa: CASSLESGGAGETQYF

j_gene: TRBJ2-3
d_gene: -
v_gene: TRBV29-1
CDR3aa: CSVLNTDTQYF

j_gene: TRBJ2-1
d_gene: TRBD2
v_gene: TRBV9
CDR3aa: CASSPRGGLDEQFF

j_gene: TRBJ1-2
d_gene: TRBD1
v_gene: TRBV24-1
CDR3aa: CATELGQGNYGYTF

j_gene: TRBJ1-5
d_gene: TRBD1
v_gene: TRBV30
CDR3aa: CAWKARTGNQPQHF

j_gene: TRBJ1-2
d_gene: -
v_gene: TRBV5-1
CDR3aa: CASSLDSNYGYTF

j_gene: TRBJ2-2
d_gene: -
v_gene: TRBV5-1
CDR3aa: CASSTGANTGELFF

j_gene: TRBJ2-7
d_gene: -
v_gene: TRBV5-1
CDR3aa: CASSRGQSSYEQYF

j_gene: TRBJ1-2
d_gene: -
v_gene: TRBV10-3
CDR3aa: CAISETVNYGYTF

j_gene: TRBJ2-1
d_gene: TRBD2
v_gene: TRBV5-1
CDR3aa: CASSSKRGGIYNEQFF

j_gene: TRBJ1-4
d_gene: -
v_gene: TRBV5-1
CDR3aa: CASSLEGRPWEKLFF

j_gene: TRBJ1-5
d_gene: TRBD1
v_gene: TRBV3-1/TRBV3-2
CDR3aa: CASSQDPDRASNQPQHF

j_gene: TRBJ1-1
d_gene: TRBD1
v_gene: TRBV4-1
CDR3aa: CASSRRQGEVTEAFF

j_gene: TRBJ2-7
d_gene: TRBD1
v_gene: TRBV30
CDR3aa: CAFLPLGQGAHEQYF

j_gene: TRBJ2-7
d_gene: -
v_gene: TRBV7-2
CDR3aa: CASSLASGSPYEQYF

j_gene: TRBJ2-2
d_gene: -
v_gene: TRBV11-2
CDR3aa: CASSSYRNTGELFF

j_gene: TRBJ2-7
d_gene: TRBD1
v_gene: TRBV7-9
CDR3aa: CASSLATGWVDEQYF

j_gene: TRBJ1-2
d_gene: TRBD1
v_gene: TRBV23-1
CDR3aa: CASIQGAEGYTF

j_gene: TRBJ2-6
d_gene: -
v_gene: TRBV11-2
CDR3aa: CASSGLRRRANVLTF

j_gene: TRBJ1-5
d_gene: TRBD1
v_gene: TRBV7-8
CDR3aa: CASGRTGIPYNQPQHF

j_gene: TRBJ2-3
d_gene: TRBD2
v_gene: TRBV2
CDR3aa: CASSGRGGRTDTQYF

j_gene: TRBJ2-2
d_gene: -
v_gene: TRBV19
CDR3aa: CASSRSGGGTGELFF

j_gene: TRBJ2-7
d_gene: TRBD1
v_gene: TRBV2
CDR3aa: CASSGPGQGGYEQYF

j_gene: TRBJ1-1
d_gene: TRBD1
v_gene: TRBV10-1
CDR3aa: CASSDGTGNTEAFF

j_gene: TRBJ1-2
d_gene: -
v_gene: TRBV5-1
CDR3aa: CASSLGQTTSKDYTF

j_gene: TRBJ2-1
d_gene: TRBD2
v_gene: TRBV5-1
CDR3aa: CASSLAGGTSGTLRYNEQFF

j_gene: TRBJ1-5
d_gene: -
v_gene: TRBV19
CDR3aa: CASSISGSGSNQPQHF

j_gene: TRBJ2-2
d_gene: -
v_gene: TRBV6-2/TRBV6-3
CDR3aa: CASSYSSSGQTNTGELFF

j_gene: TRBJ1-1
d_gene: -
v_gene: TRBV7-9
CDR3aa: CASSFQGGRSEAFF

j_gene: TRBJ1-2
d_gene: -
v_gene: TRBV2
CDR3aa: CASMRLNYGYTF

j_gene: TRBJ1-6
d_gene: TRBD1
v_gene: TRBV9
CDR3aa: CASSVEGAGSGNSPLHF

j_gene: TRBJ1-1
d_gene: -
v_gene: TRBV3-1/TRBV3-2
CDR3aa: CASSQVRGVVNTEAFF

j_gene: TRBJ1-3
d_gene: -
v_gene: TRBV6-1
CDR3aa: CASSEYSSGNTIYF

j_gene: TRBJ2-1
d_gene: -
v_gene: TRBV5-1
CDR3aa: CASSKEGAGSYNEQFF

j_gene: TRBJ2-4
d_gene: TRBD1
v_gene: TRBV30
CDR3aa: CAWSKGQVTNIQYF

j_gene: TRBJ2-4
d_gene: TRBD2
v_gene: TRBV5-8
CDR3aa: CASNGGGVDIQYF

j_gene: TRBJ1-1
d_gene: -
v_gene: TRBV18
CDR3aa: CASSLTPKTNPNTEAFF

j_gene: TRBJ1-1
d_gene: TRBD1
v_gene: TRBV4-3
CDR3aa: CASSRQGATEAFF

j_gene: TRBJ1-5
d_gene: -
v_gene: TRBV18
CDR3aa: CASSQDTNQPQHF

j_gene: TRBJ1-6
d_gene: -
v_gene: TRBV4-3
CDR3aa: CASSQVGARSLDSPLHF

j_gene: TRBJ2-1
d_gene: TRBD2
v_gene: TRBV19
CDR3aa: CASSLLAGGQVARNEQFF

j_gene: TRBJ2-3
d_gene: TRBD1
v_gene: TRBV5-8
CDR3aa: CASSQGADTQYF

j_gene: TRBJ1-4
d_gene: -
v_gene: TRBV15
CDR3aa: CATSPAGSDEKLFF

j_gene: TRBJ1-1
d_gene: -
v_gene: TRBV4-2
CDR3aa: CASSQDFRGNTEAFF

j_gene: TRBJ1-2
d_gene: -
v_gene: TRBV12-3/TRBV12-4
CDR3aa: CASRGDGDGYTF